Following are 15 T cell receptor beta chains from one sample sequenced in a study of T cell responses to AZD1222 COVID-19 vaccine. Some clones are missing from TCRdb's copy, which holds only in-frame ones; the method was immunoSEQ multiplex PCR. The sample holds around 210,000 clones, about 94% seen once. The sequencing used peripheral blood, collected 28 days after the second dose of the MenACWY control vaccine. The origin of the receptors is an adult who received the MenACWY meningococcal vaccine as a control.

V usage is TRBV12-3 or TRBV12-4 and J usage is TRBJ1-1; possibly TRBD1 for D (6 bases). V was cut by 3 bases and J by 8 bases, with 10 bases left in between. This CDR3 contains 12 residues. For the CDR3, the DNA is TGTGCCAGCAGTTTCTCAGGACAGGAAGCTTTCTTT. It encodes CASSFSGQEAFF.

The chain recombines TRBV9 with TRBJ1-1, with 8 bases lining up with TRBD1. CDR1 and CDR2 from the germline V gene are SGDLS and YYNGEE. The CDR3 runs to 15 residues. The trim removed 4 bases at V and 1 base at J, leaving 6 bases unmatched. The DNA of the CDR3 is TGTGCCAGCAGCTCTCGGACAGGGACGAACACTGAAGCTTTCTTT. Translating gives CASSSRTGTNTEAFF. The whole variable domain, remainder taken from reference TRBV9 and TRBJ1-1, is DSGVTQTPKHLITATGQRVTLRCSPRSGDLSVYWYQQSLDQGLQFLIQYYNGEERAKGNILERFSAQQFPDLHSELNLSSLELGDSALYFCASSSRTGTNTEAFFGQGTRLTVV.

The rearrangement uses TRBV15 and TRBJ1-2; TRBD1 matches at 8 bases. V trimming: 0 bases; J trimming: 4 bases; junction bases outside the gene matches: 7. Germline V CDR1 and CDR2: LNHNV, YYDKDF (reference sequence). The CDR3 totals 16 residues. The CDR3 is CATSRDRQGAGYGYTF. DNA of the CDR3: TGTGCCACCAGCAGAGATAGGCAGGGGGCTGGCTATGGCTACACCTTC.

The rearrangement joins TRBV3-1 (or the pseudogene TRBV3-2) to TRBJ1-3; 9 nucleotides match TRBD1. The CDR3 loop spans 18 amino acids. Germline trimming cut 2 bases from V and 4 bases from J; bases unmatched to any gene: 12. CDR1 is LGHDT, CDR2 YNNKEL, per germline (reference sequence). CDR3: CASSQSPPGTGHGNTIYF. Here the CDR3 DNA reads TGTGCCAGCAGCCAATCGCCACCGGGGACAGGGCACGGAAACACCATATATTTT.

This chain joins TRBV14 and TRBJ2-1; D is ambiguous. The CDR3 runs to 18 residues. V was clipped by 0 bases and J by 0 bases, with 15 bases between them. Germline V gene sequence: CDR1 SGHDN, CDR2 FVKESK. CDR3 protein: CASSQDILIPSSYNEQFF. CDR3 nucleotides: TGTGCCAGCAGCCAAGACATTCTTATACCGAGCTCCTACAATGAGCAGTTCTTC.

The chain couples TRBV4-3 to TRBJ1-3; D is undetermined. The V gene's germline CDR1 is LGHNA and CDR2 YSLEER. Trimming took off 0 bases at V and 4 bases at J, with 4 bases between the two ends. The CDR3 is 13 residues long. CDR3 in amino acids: CASSQETGNTIYF. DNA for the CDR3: TGCGCCAGCAGCCAAGAGACAGGAAACACCATATATTTT.

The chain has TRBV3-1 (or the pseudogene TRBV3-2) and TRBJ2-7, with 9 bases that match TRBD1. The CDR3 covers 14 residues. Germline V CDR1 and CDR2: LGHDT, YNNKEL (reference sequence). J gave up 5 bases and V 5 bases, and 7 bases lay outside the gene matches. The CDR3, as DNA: TGTGCCAGCAGCTCCGGACAGGGGTGGAACGAGCAGTACTTC. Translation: CASSSGQGWNEQYF.

The CDR3 is CASSPGLGGTQYF. CDR3 DNA sequence: TGTGCCAGTAGTCCGGGTTTGGGGGGGACCCAGTACTTC. The chain employs TRBV19 and TRBJ2-5; D possibly corresponds to TRBD2 (6 bases). Germline V gene lookup returns CDR1 LNHDA and CDR2 SQIVND (reference sequence). The CDR3 has 13 residues. The V end was cut by 5 bases, the J end by 7 bases, with 14 bases between.

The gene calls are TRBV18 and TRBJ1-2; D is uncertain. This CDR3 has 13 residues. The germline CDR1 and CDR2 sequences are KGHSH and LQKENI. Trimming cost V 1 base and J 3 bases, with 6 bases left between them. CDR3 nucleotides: TGTGCCAGCTCACCACGGTCAGACTATGGCTACACCTTC. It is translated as CASSPRSDYGYTF. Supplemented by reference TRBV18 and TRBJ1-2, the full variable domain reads NAGVMQNPRHLVRRRGQEARLRCSPMKGHSHVYWYRQLPEEGLKFMVYLQKENIIDESGMPKERFSAEFPKEGPSILRIQQVVRGDSAAYFCASSPRSDYGYTFGSGTRLTVV.

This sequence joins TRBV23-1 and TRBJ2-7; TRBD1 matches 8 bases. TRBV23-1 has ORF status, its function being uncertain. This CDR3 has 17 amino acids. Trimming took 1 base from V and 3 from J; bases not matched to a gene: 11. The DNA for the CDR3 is TGCGCCAGCAGTCAATACAACCCCGGGACAGGTAACTACGAGCAGTACTTC. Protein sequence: CASSQYNPGTGNYEQYF.

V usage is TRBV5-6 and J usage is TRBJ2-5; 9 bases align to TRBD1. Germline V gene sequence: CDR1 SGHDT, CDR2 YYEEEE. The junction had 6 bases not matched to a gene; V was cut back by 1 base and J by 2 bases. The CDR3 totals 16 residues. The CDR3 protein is CASSLTGTGRQETQYF. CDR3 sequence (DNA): TGTGCCAGCAGCTTGACCGGGACAGGGCGGCAAGAGACCCAGTACTTC.

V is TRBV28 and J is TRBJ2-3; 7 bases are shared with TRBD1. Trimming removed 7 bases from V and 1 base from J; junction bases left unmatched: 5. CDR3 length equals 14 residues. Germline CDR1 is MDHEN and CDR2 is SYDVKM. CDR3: CASTWTGGTDTQYF. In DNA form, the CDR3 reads TGTGCCAGCACCTGGACAGGAGGCACAGATACGCAGTATTTT.

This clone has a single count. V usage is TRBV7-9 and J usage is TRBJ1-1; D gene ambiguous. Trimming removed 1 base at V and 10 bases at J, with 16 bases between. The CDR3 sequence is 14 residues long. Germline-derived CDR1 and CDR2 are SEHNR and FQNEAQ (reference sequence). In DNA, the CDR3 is TGTGCCAGCAGCTTAGAAACAGCCTCACCACGAGCTTTCTTT. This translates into CASSLETASPRAFF.

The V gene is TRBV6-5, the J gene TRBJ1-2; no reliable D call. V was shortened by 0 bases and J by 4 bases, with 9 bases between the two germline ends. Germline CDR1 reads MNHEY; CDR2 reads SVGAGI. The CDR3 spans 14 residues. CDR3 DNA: TGTGCCAGCAGTTACTCAAGGGTCCGCTATGGCTACACCTTC. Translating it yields CASSYSRVRYGYTF.

This CDR3 reads CASSYHYQDQPQHF. The DNA of the CDR3 is TGTGCCAGCAGTTACCACTACCAGGATCAGCCCCAGCATTTT. The chain links TRBV6-5 to TRBJ1-5; D gene unclear. The length of the CDR3 is 14 residues. The ends were cut back, 2 bases at V and 5 bases at J, with 10 bases in the middle. Germline CDR1 reads MNHEY; CDR2 reads SVGAGI.